This is a list of T cell receptor beta chains from one sample in a study of shared clonotypes between healthy human individuals. Sequencing was performed with immunoSEQ multiplex PCR; in TCRdb, only in-frame clones are kept and a portion is missing. The table records roughly 2,000,000 clones, about 95% of them present only once. The sample consisted of naive CD8+ T cells sorted from blood. Receptors were obtained from a man younger than 35 in good health. Each CDR3 is given with its conserved first and last residue. D genes are given only for firm matches. Not all rows give a size; the values are once, few, many and, for expanded clones, a class.

D gene	clone size	V gene	J gene	CDR3 DNA	CDR3 protein
-	-	TRBV28	TRBJ1-1	TGTGCCGGACAGAAGAACACTGAAGCTTTCTTT	CAGQKNTEAFF
TRBD2	-	TRBV9	TRBJ2-3	TGTGCCAGCAGCGTAGGTGGCGGGAGAAGCACAGATACGCAGTATTTT	CASSVGGGRSTDTQYF
-	-	TRBV19	TRBJ2-7	TGTGCCAGTAGTGCCGACGGAAGCTCCTACGAGCAGTACTTC	CASSADGSSYEQYF
TRBD1	once	TRBV15	TRBJ1-2	TGTGCCACCAGCCCTTTACAGGGGACGAACTATGGCTACACCTTC	CATSPLQGTNYGYTF
TRBD2	-	TRBV30	TRBJ2-1	TGTGCCTGGAGTGACACTAGCGCGCTCCCCTACAATGAGCAGTTCTTC	CAWSDTSALPYNEQFF
TRBD1	once	TRBV13	TRBJ2-1	TGTGCCAGCAGCTTGACAGGGGGGGCCTACAATGAGCAGTTCTTC	CASSLTGGAYNEQFF
-	-	TRBV5-1	TRBJ2-7	TGCGCCAGCAGCTCTATAGGGACCTACGAGCAGTACTTC	CASSSIGTYEQYF
-	-	TRBV6-1	TRBJ2-1	TGTGCCAGCAGTGACGTTTACCATGAGCAGTTCTTC	CASSDVYHEQFF
-	few	TRBV6-1	TRBJ2-7	TGTGCCAGCAGTGAAGGGGTCCTCTCCTACGAGCAGTACTTC	CASSEGVLSYEQYF
-	-	TRBV2	TRBJ2-1	TGTGCCAGCAACCTGGGGCGCACTGAGCAGTTCTTC	CASNLGRTEQFF
-	-	TRBV2	TRBJ2-7	TGTGCCAGCAGTGAACAAGGGCGAGTTAGCGAGCAGTACTTC	CASSEQGRVSEQYF
-	once	TRBV5-1	TRBJ1-5	TGCGCCAGCACTACTCCTTGCCGGGACGGTGAGGCCAACAATCAGCCCCAGCATTTT	CASTTPCRDGEANNQPQHF
TRBD1	-	TRBV13	TRBJ2-2	TGTGCCAGCAGCTTAGTACAGGGGGTATCCGGGGAGCTGTTTTTT	CASSLVQGVSGELFF
-	-	TRBV2	TRBJ1-1	TGTGCCAGCAGTTCCGACAGGCTCTACACTGAAGCTTTCTTT	CASSSDRLYTEAFF
-	-	TRBV18	TRBJ2-7	TGTGCCAGCTCACCACGGGGAGGCAGGGGGGACTACGAGCAGTACTTC	CASSPRGGRGDYEQYF
TRBD1	-	TRBV6-1	TRBJ1-6	TGTGCCAGCAGTGACGGGACAGGGGGCTGGGATTCACCCCTCCACTTT	CASSDGTGGWDSPLHF
-	-	TRBV11-2	TRBJ2-7	TGTGCCAGCAGCTTAGGGACTAACTACGAGCAGTACTTC	CASSLGTNYEQYF
-	-	TRBV5-4	TRBJ1-1	TGTGCCAGCAGCCCCGTCTGGGGGTCCCTGAACACTGAAGCTTTCTTT	CASSPVWGSLNTEAFF
-	-	TRBV29-1	TRBJ2-3	TGCAGCGTTGAAACAGGCGTGGAAGATACGCAGTATTTT	CSVETGVEDTQYF
TRBD1	-	TRBV7-8	TRBJ2-7	TGTGCCAGCAGCCACCCGGTTGGGACAGGGACCTACGAGCAGTACTTC	CASSHPVGTGTYEQYF
TRBD2	-	TRBV4-3	TRBJ2-7	TGCGCCAGCAGCCAAGACGCGGGAGGGTATTGGGGTGAGCAGTACTTC	CASSQDAGGYWGEQYF
-	-	TRBV28	TRBJ1-5	TGTGCCAGCAGTTTATGGTGGGAACCAAACGGCGATAGCAATCAGCCCCAGCATTTT	CASSLWWEPNGDSNQPQHF
TRBD1	-	TRBV11-2	TRBJ1-2	TGTGCCAGCAGCTTAGTAGGGACAGAGGTCTATGGCTACACCTTC	CASSLVGTEVYGYTF
-	-	TRBV7-9	TRBJ1-2	TGTGCCAGCAGCTTATCAGAACGGGGTTATGGCTACACCTTC	CASSLSERGYGYTF
-	-	TRBV7-9	TRBJ2-1	TGTGCCAGCAGCCCCCCCGGGGTTGAGGAGCAGTTCTTC	CASSPPGVEEQFF
-	-	TRBV10-1	TRBJ1-2	TGCGCCGGAGGGGGGGGAGGCTATGGCTACACCTTC	CAGGGGGYGYTF
-	-	TRBV10-3	TRBJ2-7	TGTGCCATCAGTGAGGGGGGAAACACTCCAGAAGAGCAGTACTTC	CAISEGGNTPEEQYF
-	-	TRBV15	TRBJ2-1	TGTGCCACCAGCAGAGTTTCCCGGGAGCAGTTCTTC	CATSRVSREQFF
-	-	TRBV5-1	TRBJ1-1	TGCGCCAGCAGCTTGGCCGGGGACATTACTGAAGCTTTCTTT	CASSLAGDITEAFF
-	-	TRBV9	TRBJ2-7	TGTGCCAGCAGCGTAGTCTCCTCTGACGAGCAGTACTTC	CASSVVSSDEQYF
TRBD2	once	TRBV7-6	TRBJ2-3	TGTGCCAGCAGCTTAGCCCCCGGACTAGCGCGGAGCACAGATACGCAGTATTTT	CASSLAPGLARSTDTQYF
TRBD1	-	TRBV6-5	TRBJ1-6	TGTGCCAGCAGTTCCACGACCGGGACAGGGCCCTCACCCCTCCACTTT	CASSSTTGTGPSPLHF
TRBD2	-	TRBV13	TRBJ2-5	TGTGCCAGCAGCTTGTGGACTAGCGGGAGTGTAGAGACCCAGTACTTC	CASSLWTSGSVETQYF
-	-	TRBV27	TRBJ2-1	TGTGCCAGCAGTTCTAACTTCTACAATGAGCAGTTCTTC	CASSSNFYNEQFF
TRBD2	-	TRBV4-1	TRBJ2-1	TGCGCCAGCAGCCAAGGATTCCTAGCGGGTTCCTACAATGAGCAGTTCTTC	CASSQGFLAGSYNEQFF
-	-	TRBV7-9	TRBJ2-5	TGTGCCAGCAGCCCGTGGCGAGAGACCCAGTACTTC	CASSPWRETQYF
TRBD1	-	TRBV4-3	TRBJ1-3	TGCGCCAGCAGCCAAGAAAAGGGGGCATATGGAAACACCATATATTTT	CASSQEKGAYGNTIYF
-	-	TRBV7-2	TRBJ2-6	TGTGCCAGCAGCTACAGGGAGACTGGGGCCAACGTCCTGACTTTC	CASSYRETGANVLTF
-	-	TRBV7-6	TRBJ2-2	TGTGCCAGCAGCTTAAGAGAGGTCACCGGGGAGCTGTTTTTT	CASSLREVTGELFF
-	-	TRBV4-1	TRBJ2-7	TGCGCCAGCAGCCAAGAAAGCGGCACCTCCTACGAGCAGTACTTC	CASSQESGTSYEQYF
-	-	TRBV28	TRBJ1-2	TGTGCCAGCAGTCCTCTAGTCCCGGGACAATCCTATGGCTACACCTTC	CASSPLVPGQSYGYTF
-	-	TRBV5-4	TRBJ2-7	TGTGCCAGCAGCGATAGCGGAAGCTCCTACGAGCAGTACTTC	CASSDSGSSYEQYF
-	-	TRBV18	TRBJ2-2	TGTGCCAGCTCAACCGTGTGGGGCACCGGGGAGCTGTTTTTT	CASSTVWGTGELFF
-	-	TRBV21-1	TRBJ1-2	TGTGCCAGCAGCAAAGGGGGCAGGTTGAGCTATGGCTACACCTTC	CASSKGGRLSYGYTF
TRBD1	once	TRBV7-9	TRBJ1-1	TGTGCCAGCAGCCTCGACAGGGGCCTGGGGGAAGCTTTCTTT	CASSLDRGLGEAFF
-	-	TRBV10-3	TRBJ2-1	TGTGCCATCAGTGAAACGGGACACCGGGAGCAGTTCTTC	CAISETGHREQFF
TRBD1	-	TRBV4-1	TRBJ2-7	TGCGCCAGCAGCCAGGCAGGATACGGGACAGATTACGAGCAGTACTTC	CASSQAGYGTDYEQYF
-	-	TRBV29-1	TRBJ1-3	TGCAGCGTTGGCGGAGGATCTGGAAACACCATATATTTT	CSVGGGSGNTIYF
TRBD2	-	TRBV15	TRBJ2-3	TGTGCCACCAGCGGCGGGACTGGAGCGGGGGGACCACAAGATACGCAGTATTTT	CATSGGTGAGGPQDTQYF
-	-	TRBV5-1	TRBJ2-1	TGCGCCAGCAGCTTGGACCGGGGCCTATACAATGAGCAGTTCTTC	CASSLDRGLYNEQFF
-	-	TRBV11-2	TRBJ2-1	TGTGCCAGCAGCCAGGGAAATGAGCAGTTCTTC	CASSQGNEQFF
TRBD1	-	TRBV6-5	TRBJ1-2	TGTGCCAGCACTGATAGGGGGCATGGCTACACCTTC	CASTDRGHGYTF
TRBD2	-	TRBV7-9	TRBJ2-7	TGTGCCAGCAGCCCAGGACTAGCGGGAGGCAACTCCTACGAGCAGTACTTC	CASSPGLAGGNSYEQYF
TRBD2	-	TRBV2	TRBJ2-3	TGTGCCAGCAGTCGGACTAGCGGGGGGAATGCAGATACGCAGTATTTT	CASSRTSGGNADTQYF
-	-	TRBV28	TRBJ2-5	TGTGCCAGCAGTTTACTTTCCGGGGGAGAGACCCAGTACTTC	CASSLLSGGETQYF
-	-	TRBV4-3	TRBJ1-5	TGCGCCAGCAGCCTGTCCTGGGGGGACAATCAGCCCCAGCATTTT	CASSLSWGDNQPQHF
-	-	TRBV7-6	TRBJ2-3	TGTGCCAGCAGCCGCTGGGGGGAAATAACAGATACGCAGTATTTT	CASSRWGEITDTQYF
-	once	TRBV7-9	TRBJ1-1	TGTGCCAGCAGCAGGGAAAACACTGAAGCTTTCTTT	CASSRENTEAFF
-	-	TRBV27	TRBJ1-2	TGTGCCAGCAGTTCCCCTGGGGTCGGTTATGGCTACACCTTC	CASSSPGVGYGYTF